A selection of T cell receptor beta chains follows, all from one sample in a study of control samples from healthy donors and cancer patients. Profiled with immunoSEQ multiplex PCR; TCRdb holds only in-frame clones, not every one. Of about 120,000 clones listed, 85% to 95% were seen once; the top ten hold about 2.8%. The sequenced material came from blood. Source of these receptors: a man aged 25 to 45 in good health. CDR3s include the opening cysteine and the closing phenylalanine or tryptophan. D genes are given only for firm matches. Clone size is stated in some rows and not others, as once, few, many or a class when expanded.

CDR3aa: CASSFGQNSYEQYF
CDR3nt: TGTGCCAGCAGTTTCGGCCAGAACTCCTACGAGCAGTACTTC
j_gene: TRBJ2-7
abundance: -
v_gene: TRBV27
d_gene: -

CDR3aa: CASSLGEGGAAKNIQYF
CDR3nt: TGTGCCAGCAGCTTAGGGGAAGGGGGCGCCGCCAAAAACATTCAGTACTTC
j_gene: TRBJ2-4
abundance: -
v_gene: TRBV7-2
d_gene: TRBD1

CDR3aa: CASRAGTGDGANVLTF
CDR3nt: TGTGCCAGCAGGGCCGGGACAGGTGATGGGGCCAACGTCCTGACTTTC
j_gene: TRBJ2-6
abundance: -
v_gene: TRBV2
d_gene: TRBD1

CDR3aa: CASSLSGMNTEAFF
CDR3nt: TGTGCCAGCAGCTTATCGGGGATGAACACTGAAGCTTTCTTT
j_gene: TRBJ1-1
abundance: -
v_gene: TRBV7-2
d_gene: -

CDR3aa: CASSLRSSGGGETQYF
CDR3nt: TGTGCCAGCAGTTTAAGGTCTAGCGGGGGAGGGGAGACCCAGTACTTC
j_gene: TRBJ2-5
abundance: once
v_gene: TRBV27
d_gene: TRBD2

CDR3aa: CAWRETGPALYGYTF
CDR3nt: TGTGCCTGGAGGGAAACAGGGCCGGCTCTCTATGGCTACACCTTC
j_gene: TRBJ1-2
abundance: -
v_gene: TRBV30
d_gene: -

CDR3aa: CATRRISTGDTQYF
CDR3nt: TGTGCCACCAGACGGATATCGACGGGAGATACGCAGTATTTT
j_gene: TRBJ2-3
abundance: -
v_gene: TRBV15
d_gene: -

CDR3aa: CASSSTTAAGPGRFF
CDR3nt: TGTGCCAGCAGCTCCACGACCGCCGCGGGTCCGGGGCGGTTCTTC
j_gene: TRBJ2-1
abundance: -
v_gene: TRBV11-2
d_gene: -

CDR3aa: CASSLSAYSEQFF
CDR3nt: TGTGCCAGCAGCTTGAGCGCGTATAGTGAGCAGTTCTTC
j_gene: TRBJ2-1
abundance: -
v_gene: TRBV5-6
d_gene: -

CDR3aa: CASSKTWQLQETQYF
CDR3nt: TGCGCCAGCAGCAAAACATGGCAGCTTCAAGAGACCCAGTACTTC
j_gene: TRBJ2-5
abundance: -
v_gene: TRBV5-1
d_gene: -

CDR3aa: CATSDLQSRDPGEGDGYTF
CDR3nt: TGTGCCACCAGTGATTTGCAGTCGCGGGATCCGGGGGAAGGGGATGGCTACACCTTC
j_gene: TRBJ1-2
abundance: few
v_gene: TRBV24-1
d_gene: -

CDR3aa: CASRTGPGNTIYF
CDR3nt: TGTGCCAGCCGGACAGGGCCTGGAAACACCATATATTTT
j_gene: TRBJ1-3
abundance: -
v_gene: TRBV28
d_gene: TRBD1

CDR3aa: CASSQHSGGSGNTIYF
CDR3nt: TGTGCCAGCAGCCAACACTCAGGGGGATCTGGAAACACCATATATTTT
j_gene: TRBJ1-3
abundance: -
v_gene: TRBV3-1/TRBV3-2
d_gene: TRBD1

CDR3aa: CASSYGSDEQFF
CDR3nt: TGTGCCAGCAGTTACGGGTCCGATGAGCAGTTCTTC
j_gene: TRBJ2-1
abundance: -
v_gene: TRBV6-2/TRBV6-3
d_gene: -

CDR3aa: CASSLGAGTEQYF
CDR3nt: TGTGCCAGCAGCTTGGGCGCAGGCACCGAGCAGTACTTC
j_gene: TRBJ2-7
abundance: once
v_gene: TRBV5-4
d_gene: -

CDR3aa: CASSYSQWAQGEQFF
CDR3nt: TGTGCCAGCAGTTACTCCCAGTGGGCACAGGGTGAGCAGTTCTTC
j_gene: TRBJ2-1
abundance: -
v_gene: TRBV6-5
d_gene: -

CDR3aa: CASSVNRHSGANVLTF
CDR3nt: TGTGCCAGCAGCGTCAACAGACACTCTGGGGCCAACGTCCTGACTTTC
j_gene: TRBJ2-6
abundance: -
v_gene: TRBV9
d_gene: -

CDR3aa: CSVEVGRATEAFF
CDR3nt: TGCAGCGTTGAAGTGGGCAGGGCCACTGAAGCTTTCTTT
j_gene: TRBJ1-1
abundance: -
v_gene: TRBV29-1
d_gene: -

CDR3aa: CASSWRTVGSGNTIYF
CDR3nt: TGTGCCAGCAGCTGGCGAACGGTTGGCTCTGGAAACACCATATATTTT
j_gene: TRBJ1-3
abundance: -
v_gene: TRBV5-6
d_gene: -

CDR3aa: CASSFPGTNYGYTF
CDR3nt: TGCGCCAGCAGCTTCCCAGGGACTAACTATGGCTACACCTTC
j_gene: TRBJ1-2
abundance: -
v_gene: TRBV5-1
d_gene: -

CDR3aa: CASRTGLGTDTQYF
CDR3nt: TGTGCCAGCAGGACAGGGTTGGGCACAGATACGCAGTATTTT
j_gene: TRBJ2-3
abundance: -
v_gene: TRBV6-5
d_gene: TRBD1

CDR3aa: CATSDTGPGNEKLFF
CDR3nt: TGTGCCACCAGTGATACTGGACCGGGCAATGAAAAACTGTTTTTT
j_gene: TRBJ1-4
abundance: -
v_gene: TRBV24-1
d_gene: -

CDR3aa: CASRRTSGGYEQYF
CDR3nt: TGTGCCAGCAGGCGTACTAGCGGGGGGTATGAGCAGTACTTC
j_gene: TRBJ2-7
abundance: -
v_gene: TRBV6-6
d_gene: TRBD2

CDR3aa: CASSHYRGLREKLFF
CDR3nt: TGTGCCAGCTCGCACTACAGGGGACTTCGTGAAAAACTGTTTTTT
j_gene: TRBJ1-4
abundance: -
v_gene: TRBV18
d_gene: TRBD1

CDR3aa: CASSSRGGQGGYTF
CDR3nt: TGTGCCAGCAGTTCCCGAGGGGGGCAGGGTGGCTACACCTTC
j_gene: TRBJ1-2
abundance: -
v_gene: TRBV28
d_gene: -

CDR3aa: CASSSRNEQFF
CDR3nt: TGTGCCAGCAGCTCTAGGAATGAGCAGTTCTTC
j_gene: TRBJ2-1
abundance: -
v_gene: TRBV5-6
d_gene: -

CDR3aa: CATSRVPPPGNYGYTF
CDR3nt: TGTGCCACCAGCAGAGTGCCCCCTCCGGGGAACTATGGCTACACCTTC
j_gene: TRBJ1-2
abundance: -
v_gene: TRBV15
d_gene: -